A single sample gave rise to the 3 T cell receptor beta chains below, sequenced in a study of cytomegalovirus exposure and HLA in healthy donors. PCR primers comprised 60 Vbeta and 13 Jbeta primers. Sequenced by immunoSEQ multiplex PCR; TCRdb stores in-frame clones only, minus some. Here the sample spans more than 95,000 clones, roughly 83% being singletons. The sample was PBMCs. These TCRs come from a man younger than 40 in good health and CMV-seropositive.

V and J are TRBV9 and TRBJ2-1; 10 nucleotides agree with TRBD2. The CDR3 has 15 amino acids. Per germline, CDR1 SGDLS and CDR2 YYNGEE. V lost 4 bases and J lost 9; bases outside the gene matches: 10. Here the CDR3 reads CASSQGTSGVGEQFF. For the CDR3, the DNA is TGTGCCAGCAGCCAGGGCACTAGCGGGGTGGGTGAGCAGTTCTTC.

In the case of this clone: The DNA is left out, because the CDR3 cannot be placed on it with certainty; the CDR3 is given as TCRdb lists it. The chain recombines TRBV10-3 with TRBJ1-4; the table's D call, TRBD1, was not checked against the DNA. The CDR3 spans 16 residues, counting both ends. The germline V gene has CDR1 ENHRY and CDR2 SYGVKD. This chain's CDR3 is CAISSAPGQSNEKLFF.

This CDR3 reads CASLSSFRNTEAFF. The CDR3 DNA follows: TGTGCCAGCCTGTCGAGTTTTCGGAACACTGAAGCTTTCTTT. This rearrangement joins TRBV7-2 to TRBJ1-1, with D hard to call. In germline, CDR1 is SGHTA, CDR2 FQGNSA. Trimming removed 8 bases from V and 1 base from J, with 14 bases in between. The CDR3 spans 14 residues. Full variable domain (missing parts from reference TRBV7-2 and TRBJ1-1): GAGVSQSPSNKVTEKGKDVELRCDPISGHTALYWYRQSLGQGLEFLIYFQGNSAPDKSGLPSDRFSAERTGGSVSTLTIQRTQQEDSAVYLCASLSSFRNTEAFFGQGTRLTVV.